The clone carrying this T cell receptor (beta chain) has a handful of counts. The data originate from a study of blood T cell repertoires in COVID-19. The germline V and J ends were trimmed by 8 bases and 5 bases, with 9 bases remaining between them. This CDR3 is built from 12 residues. Germline CDR1 and CDR2: SNHLY and FYNNEI. Sequencing was performed with immunoSEQ multiplex PCR; in TCRdb, only in-frame clones are kept and a portion is missing. The repertoire holds some 120,000 clones, with approximately 84% as singletons. This sequence originates from a woman aged 25 to 45 who had recovered from COVID-19. Specimen: peripheral blood. The chain employs TRBV2 and TRBJ2-2, with D perhaps matching TRBD1 (6 bases). CDR3 in amino acids: CASRTVTGELFF. The DNA of the CDR3 is TGTGCCAGCCGGACAGTTACCGGGGAGCTGTTTTTT. The full variable domain, completed using reference TRBV2 and TRBJ2-2, is EPEVTQTPSHQVTQMGQEVILRCVPISNHLYFYWYRQILGQKVEFLVSFYNNEISEKSEIFDDQFSVERPDGSNFTLKIRSTKLEDSAMYFCASRTVTGELFFGEGSRLTVL.